Given below is one TCR beta chain in context. What it binds is unknown. Repertoires were generated with immunoSEQ multiplex PCR, while TCRdb's copy carries only in-frame clones and drops some. The repertoire includes some 30,000 clones, approximately 76% of them detected once, and 0.6% to 0.7% sits in the top ten. The CDR3 has 13 amino acids. Germline V gives CDR1 SGHTA, CDR2 FQGNSA. J was trimmed by 4 bases and V by 6 bases; bases with no gene match: 4. The sample originates from a study of memory CD4+ T cells and cytomegalovirus serostatus. Whole-study findings and limits: CD4+ memory repertoires contained about 40% of the roughly 150 reported CMV TCRbeta sequences. Median bootstrapped AUC for CMV status was roughly 0.95 originally, roughly 0.92 US-trained. Suggested: most of the CMV-linked TCR signature lies in CD4+ memory cells.

The sort gate was single viable CD3+CD4+CD8-CD45RO+ cells for memory CD4+ T cells. The sample comprised memory CD4+ T cells from blood. The chain links TRBV7-2 to TRBJ2-3, with TRBD1 matching 7 bases. The receptor's source is an adult in good health and CMV-seronegative. Some clones in this sample may be carry-over from other donors' samples. CDR3 loop: CASRLQGSDTQYF. In nucleotides, the CDR3 is TGTGCCAGCAGGCTACAGGGGTCAGATACGCAGTATTTT.